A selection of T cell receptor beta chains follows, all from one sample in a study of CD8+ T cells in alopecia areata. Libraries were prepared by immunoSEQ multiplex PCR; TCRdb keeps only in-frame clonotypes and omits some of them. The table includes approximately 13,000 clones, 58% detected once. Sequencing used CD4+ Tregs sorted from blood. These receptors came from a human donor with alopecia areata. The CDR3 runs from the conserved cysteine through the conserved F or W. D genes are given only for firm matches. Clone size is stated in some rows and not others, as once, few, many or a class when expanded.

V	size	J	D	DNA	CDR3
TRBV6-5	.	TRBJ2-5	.	TGTGCCAGCAGTTACGGGGGCACCCTGGGAGAGACCCAGTACTTC	CASSYGGTLGETQYF
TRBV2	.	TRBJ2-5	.	TGTGCCAGCAGAATCCGACACCCCGGGACCCAGTACTTC	CASRIRHPGTQYF
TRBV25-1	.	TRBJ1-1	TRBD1	TGTGCCAGCACGCCGGGGGACAGGCTAGCAACTGAAGCTTTCTTT	CASTPGDRLATEAFF
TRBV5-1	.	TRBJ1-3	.	TGCGCCAGCAGCTTGTCCGAGGGGACAAACACCATATATTTT	CASSLSEGTNTIYF
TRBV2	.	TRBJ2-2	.	TGTGCCAGCAGTGTGCAACAGGGTGTTTTCGGGGAGCTGTTTTTT	CASSVQQGVFGELFF
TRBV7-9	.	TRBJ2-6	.	TGTGCCAGCAGCCTCTGGAGCGATGGGGCCAACGTCCTGACTTTC	CASSLWSDGANVLTF
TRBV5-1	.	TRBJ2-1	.	TGCGCCAGCAGCGTTGGCTGGGCGCCGCGCCAGTTCTTC	CASSVGWAPRQFF
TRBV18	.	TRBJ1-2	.	TGTGCCAGCTCAGCAGCCCCAGGGGAGTATGGCTACACCTTC	CASSAAPGEYGYTF
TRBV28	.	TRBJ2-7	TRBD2	TGTGCCAGCGTCCCGGGACTAGCGGGAGGGCCGGTCGGGGAGCAGTACTTC	CASVPGLAGGPVGEQYF
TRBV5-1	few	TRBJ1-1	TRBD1	TGCGCCAGCAGCTTGGACGGGACAGAATTTACTGAAGCTTTCTTT	CASSLDGTEFTEAFF